These T cell receptor beta chains were read from a single sample in a study of blood T cell repertoires in COVID-19. Using immunoSEQ multiplex PCR, the repertoire was profiled, and TCRdb retains in-frame clones only, with some absent. The sample has around 190,000 clones, 88% seen once. The source material was peripheral blood. The receptors were gathered from a man aged 50-59 years with COVID-19, enrolled during active disease. CDR3s include the opening cysteine and the closing phenylalanine or tryptophan. Fields, in order: J gene, clone size, V gene, D gene, CDR3 DNA, CDR3 protein. The D gene is left open where the match is weak. Some rows have no size entry. The others give once, few or many, or a class for an expanded clone.

TRBJ2-1 | - | TRBV19 | - | TGTGCCAGTAGTATTGCCGTGGGGGGATACAATGAGCAGTTCTTC | CASSIAVGGYNEQFF
TRBJ1-4 | - | TRBV1 | - | TGCACCAGCAGCCGAATCCGACAGGGCTATAATGAAAAACTGTTTTTT | CTSSRIRQGYNEKLFF
TRBJ1-2 | - | TRBV5-1 | - | TGCGCCAGCAGCTGGGCAGACAATAACTATGGCTACACCTTC | CASSWADNNYGYTF
TRBJ1-3 | - | TRBV27 | - | TGTGCCAGCCGCGGGTGGGGTAGAGCAGGAAACACCATATATTTT | CASRGWGRAGNTIYF
TRBJ2-1 | - | TRBV2 | TRBD2 | TGTGCCAGCAGTAGACTAGCGGCCGGTGGGGATGAGCAGTTCTTC | CASSRLAAGGDEQFF
TRBJ2-4 | many | TRBV10-3 | TRBD1 | TGTGCCATCAGTGACAGGGGGCCAGCCAAAAACATTCAGTACTTC | CAISDRGPAKNIQYF
TRBJ2-1 | - | TRBV4-2 | - | TGTGCCAGCAGCCCCGGACCTGGACAGCCCCACAATGAGCAGTTCTTC | CASSPGPGQPHNEQFF
TRBJ2-7 | - | TRBV5-6 | TRBD2 | TGTGCCAGCAGCTTGCAAGGGGACGGGGGGGTTGGTGAGCAGTACTTC | CASSLQGDGGVGEQYF
TRBJ1-3 | - | TRBV5-5 | TRBD1 | TGTGCCAGCAGCTGGACAGGGTCTGGAAACACCATATATTTT | CASSWTGSGNTIYF
TRBJ2-7 | - | TRBV19 | TRBD1 | TGTGCCAGCAGGGACAGGGGCAACTACGAGCAGTACTTC | CASRDRGNYEQYF
TRBJ2-7 | - | TRBV19 | TRBD1 | TGTGCCAGTAGTCTACCGGGACAGGGTTTGTACGAGCTGTACTTC | CASSLPGQGLYELYF
TRBJ2-1 | once | TRBV9 | TRBD2 | TGTGCCAGCAGCGCATCACTAGCGGGTAGCTCCTACAATGAGCAGTTCTTC | CASSASLAGSSYNEQFF
TRBJ2-2 | - | TRBV5-1 | TRBD2 | TGCGCCAGCAGCTTTAATAGCGGGGCAAACACCGGGGAGCTGTTTTTT | CASSFNSGANTGELFF
TRBJ1-5 | - | TRBV7-8 | - | TGTGCCAGCAGCCCAACCCCCCGTACACGGGAATCAGGGCCCCAGCATTTT | CASSPTPRTRESGPQHF